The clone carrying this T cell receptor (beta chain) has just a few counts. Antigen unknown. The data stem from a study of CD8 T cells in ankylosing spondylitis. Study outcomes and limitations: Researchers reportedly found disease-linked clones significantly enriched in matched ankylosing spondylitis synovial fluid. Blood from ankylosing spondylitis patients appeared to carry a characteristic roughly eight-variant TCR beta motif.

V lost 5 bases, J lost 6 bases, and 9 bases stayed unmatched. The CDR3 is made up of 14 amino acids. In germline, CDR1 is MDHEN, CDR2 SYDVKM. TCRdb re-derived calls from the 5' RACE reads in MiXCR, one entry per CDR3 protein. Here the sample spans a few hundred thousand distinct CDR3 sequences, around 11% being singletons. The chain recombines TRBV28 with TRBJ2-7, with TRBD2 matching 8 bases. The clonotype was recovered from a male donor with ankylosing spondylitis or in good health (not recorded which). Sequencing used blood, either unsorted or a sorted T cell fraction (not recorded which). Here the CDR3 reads CASSTTGTRSEQYF. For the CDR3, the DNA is TGTGCCAGCAGTACTACCGGGACTAGGTCCGAGCAGTACTTC.